The 21 T cell receptor beta chains below were found in one sample sequenced in a study of regulatory T cells in long-lasting Graves disease. Time point noted: persistent/refractory GD, antithyroid drugs over 5 years with positive TRAb. Construction of the TCR library relied on RNA isolated from PBMCs. Through Arm-PCR of CDR3 regions and iRepertoire HTBI primers, TCR beta libraries were built. TCRdb independently ran MiXCR on the multiplex PCR reads; one entry per CDR3 protein. The sample lists 400,000 to 500,000 distinct CDR3 sequences, approximately 22% occurring once. Sequenced here: peripheral blood mononuclear cells (PBMCs), sampled when the disease was refractory, from a patient treated with antithyroid drugs. The receptors come from a female donor with Graves disease.

This clonotype has only a few counts. The V and J genes are TRBV19 and TRBJ2-2; D is perhaps TRBD2 (5 bases). Germline assignment: CDR1 LNHDA and CDR2 SQIVND (reference sequence). V lost 8 bases and J lost 7, with 17 bases in between. This CDR3 comprises 14 residues. CDR3 sequence (DNA): TGTGCCAGTCAGGCACGGATTCGGGGCGGGGAGCTGTTTTTT. Translated: CASQARIRGGELFF.

In its sample, this clonotype was seen many times. The CDR3 region is CASSEGVIYGYTF. In DNA, the CDR3 is TGTGCCAGCAGTGAAGGAGTTATCTATGGCTACACCTTC. The chain combines TRBV2 with TRBJ1-2; D ambiguous. CDR1 SNHLY and CDR2 FYNNEI come from the germline V gene. Trimming removed 1 base from V and 4 bases from J, with 7 bases in between. CDR3 length: 13 amino acids.

This clonotype was detected a few times. The V and J genes are TRBV29-1 and TRBJ1-4; 11 bases fit TRBD1. The germline V gene encodes CDR1 SQVTM and CDR2 ANQGSEA. J gave up 8 bases and V 6 bases, and 5 bases lay outside the gene matches. CDR3 length: 13 amino acids. The CDR3: CSVGQGAREKLFF. For the CDR3, the DNA is TGCAGCGTCGGACAGGGGGCGCGGGAAAAACTGTTTTTT.

This clonotype has only one observation. The J gene is TRBJ2-2, the V gene TRBV6-1; D is tentatively TRBD1 or TRBD2 (6 bases each). Germline values: CDR1 MNHNS, CDR2 SASEGT. The CDR3 extends over 19 amino acids. Between the trimmed V and J ends, which lost 7 bases and 9 bases, there was a span of 33 bases. Here the CDR3 reads CASTTGLFGSGGQARELFF. CDR3 sequence (DNA): TGTGCCAGCACCACAGGGTTGTTCGGGAGCGGTGGGCAGGCCCGGGAGCTGTTTTTT.

The table lists this clonotype with many counts. V is TRBV18 and J is TRBJ2-7; the D is unclear. Germline V gene sequence: CDR1 KGHSH, CDR2 LQKENI. V dropped 3 bases and J dropped 3 bases, with 9 bases sitting between them. This CDR3 is 13 amino acids long. The CDR3 loop reads CASSPSEFYEQYF. The CDR3 DNA reads as TGTGCCAGCTCACCGTCCGAATTCTACGAGCAGTACTTC.

This clonotype appeared many times. The chain joins TRBV12-3 or TRBV12-4 to TRBJ2-5; the match to TRBD2 covers 10 bases. The CDR3 runs to 16 residues. Trimming removed 2 bases from V and 5 bases from J; junction bases left unmatched: 8. CDR3 protein: CASSLIVLAGEETQYF. Written as DNA, the CDR3 is TGTGCCAGCAGTTTAATAGTCCTAGCGGGAGAGGAGACCCAGTACTTC.

This clonotype was detected a few times. This rearrangement joins TRBV6-9 to TRBJ2-7; D remains unclear. The CDR3 is made up of 15 amino acids. CDR1 is MNHGY, CDR2 SVAAGI, per germline. Trimming took 3 bases from V and 2 from J, leaving 14 bases between them. The CDR3 region has the DNA TGTGCCAGCAGTTACTCCGAACTTGGGCCCTACGAGCAGTACTTC. Encoded protein: CASSYSELGPYEQYF.

The sample holds many counts of this clonotype. The gene calls are TRBV10-2 and TRBJ2-7; D remains ambiguous. The CDR3 runs 13 residues. CDR1 and CDR2 (germline): WSHSY, SAAADI. V was shortened by 7 bases and J by 4 bases, with 14 bases between the two germline ends. In DNA form, the CDR3 reads TGCGCCAGCACCCAGCTATCTAAATACGAGCAGTACTTC. It encodes CASTQLSKYEQYF.

The V call is TRBV11-2, the J call TRBJ2-3; D is perhaps TRBD2 (7 bases). Germline V gives CDR1 SGHAT, CDR2 FQNNGV. The CDR3 runs to 15 residues. V lost 6 bases and J lost 1, with 14 bases in between. Written as DNA, the CDR3 is TGTGCCAGCAGTCCGGACAGCGGGGGCACAGATACGCAGTATTTT. Amino acid sequence: CASSPDSGGTDTQYF. Complete variable domain (other parts from reference TRBV11-2 and TRBJ2-3): EAGVAQSPRYKIIEKRQSVAFWCNPISGHATLYWYQQILGQGPKLLIQFQNNGVVDDSQLPKDRFSAERLKGVDSTLKIQPAKLEDSAVYLCASSPDSGGTDTQYFGPGTRLTVL.

V and J are TRBV28 and TRBJ1-5, with 7 bases lining up with TRBD1. Germline V gene data show CDR1 as MDHEN and CDR2 as SYDVKM. The CDR3 has 16 residues. J gave up 6 bases and V 5 bases, and 13 bases lay outside the gene matches. Here the CDR3 reads CASSGMGQIIRQPQHF. The CDR3 coding sequence is TGTGCCAGCAGTGGCATGGGACAGATTATCCGTCAGCCCCAGCATTTT.

The chain is built from TRBV6-5 and TRBJ2-5; D is undetermined. Germline assignment: CDR1 MNHEY and CDR2 SVGAGI. The V and J ends lost 2 bases and 2 bases respectively, with 9 bases between them. This CDR3 has 14 amino acids. DNA for the CDR3: TGTGCCAGCAGTTACGGATCTACGCAAGAGACCCAGTACTTC. It translates to CASSYGSTQETQYF.

This clonotype was found many times. The chain couples TRBV6-1 to TRBJ2-5; D assignment may be TRBD1 or TRBD2 (5 bases each). V gave up 4 bases and J gave up 12 bases, with 15 bases separating them. The CDR3 spans 12 residues. Germline CDR1 is MNHNS and CDR2 is SASEGT. The CDR3 DNA reads TGTGCCAGCAGTGTAGGGACGTCGTGGGAGTACTTC. Amino acids: CASSVGTSWEYF.

This clonotype was observed at least ten times. The gene calls are TRBV12-3 or TRBV12-4 and TRBJ1-5; the D gene is possibly TRBD1 (5 bases). Between the trimmed V and J ends, which lost 7 bases and 0 bases, there was a span of 13 bases. CDR3 size: 15 residues. The CDR3 is CASTSGGPSNQPQHF. The CDR3 DNA follows: TGTGCCAGCACCTCGGGGGGTCCTAGCAATCAGCCCCAGCATTTT.

V gene TRBV20-1 combines with J gene TRBJ2-1, with 7 bases lining up with TRBD2. The V gene's germline CDR1 is DFQATT and CDR2 SNEGSKA (reference sequence). V lost 1 base and J lost 8; bases outside the gene matches: 5. The CDR3 sequence is 13 residues long. CDR3 in amino acids: CSARGGSRDEQFF. CDR3 DNA: TGCAGTGCTAGAGGCGGGAGTCGGGATGAGCAGTTCTTC.

The V gene is TRBV6-1, the J gene TRBJ2-7; tentative D call: TRBD2 (6 bases). V was trimmed by 8 bases and J by 2 bases, leaving 16 bases between them. From germline, CDR1 is MNHNS and CDR2 SASEGT. The CDR3 runs 14 residues. CDR3 protein: CASSGRTIPYEQYF. CDR3 sequence (DNA): TGTGCCAGCTCAGGGAGGACAATCCCCTACGAGCAGTACTTC.

The genes are TRBV24-1 and TRBJ2-1; D assignment may be TRBD1 or TRBD2 (5 bases each). Trimming shortened V by 3 bases and J by 11 bases, and 10 bases separated the two germline ends. Germline loops: CDR1 KGHDR, CDR2 SFDVKD. This CDR3 has 12 amino acids. CDR3 nucleotide sequence: TGTGCCACCAGTGATCCGGGACGAAAGCAGTTCTTC. This sequence encodes CATSDPGRKQFF.

This clonotype was seen a few times. The genes are TRBV27 and TRBJ2-5; no definite D call. V lost 2 bases, J lost 5 bases, and 12 bases lay in between. Germline V gives CDR1 MNHEY, CDR2 SMNVEV (reference sequence). The length of the CDR3 is 14 residues. CDR3 sequence: CASSLVSYSETQYF. DNA for the CDR3: TGTGCCAGCAGTTTAGTTAGTTACAGCGAGACCCAGTACTTC.

The table lists this clonotype with a few counts. The chain couples TRBV29-1 to TRBJ2-2, with D possibly being TRBD2 (6 bases). The CDR3 contains 14 residues. V was trimmed by 4 bases and J by 5 bases, leaving 14 bases between them. The germline V gene has CDR1 SQVTM and CDR2 ANQGSEA. The DNA of the CDR3 is TGCAGCGTTGGAATCAGCGGGCCAACCGGGGAGCTGTTTTTT. Translated: CSVGISGPTGELFF.

This clonotype was recorded many times. The chain joins TRBV2 to TRBJ2-2; 7 bases are shared with TRBD1. Losses at the gene ends were 7 bases for V and 4 bases for J; bases not matched to a gene: 15. The germline V gene has CDR1 SNHLY and CDR2 FYNNEI. CDR3 length equals 17 residues. The DNA for the CDR3 is TGTGCCAGCATCTCATTACCGGGACAGTCGTCCACCGGGGAGCTGTTTTTT. Translated: CASISLPGQSSTGELFF.

There are many counts of this clonotype. This sequence joins TRBV2 and TRBJ2-6; D gene uncertain. CDR3 length equals 11 residues. The ends were cut back, 4 bases at V and 15 bases at J, with 10 bases in the middle. Germline CDR1 SNHLY, CDR2 FYNNEI. The CDR3 sequence is CASSGTAGLTF. CDR3 nucleotide sequence: TGTGCCAGCAGTGGGACGGCCGGCCTGACTTTC.

This clonotype was detected a few times. V gene TRBV5-1 combines with J gene TRBJ2-7, with D possibly matching TRBD1 (5 bases). Germline assignment: CDR1 SGHRS and CDR2 YFSETQ. The CDR3 contains 12 residues. V dropped 7 bases and J dropped 0 bases, with 8 bases sitting between them. In nucleotides, the CDR3 is TGCGCCAGCCAGGGCCCCTCCTACGAGCAGTACTTC. Amino acid sequence: CASQGPSYEQYF.